This T cell receptor beta chain was found in a study of blood T cell repertoires in COVID-19. As for the study in general: Both acute and convalescent COVID-19 samples were obtained from the United States, Italy and Spain. T cells, B-cell-depleted T cells, or PBMCs provided the cDNA or gDNA that served as material.

Methods used by the authors: By means of reference gene primer amplification, nucleated cell counts were estimated. The method was immunoSEQ multiplex PCR; TCRdb's version includes in-frame clones alone and lacks a portion of them. V, J and clone size are those of that table, while D and trimming were read from the DNA. The table lists fewer than 65,000 clones, over 75% of them singletons. The TCR originated in a man aged 55-75 years with acute or convalescent COVID-19. Sequencing was done on a sample of peripheral blood.

In DNA form, the CDR3 reads TGTGCCAGCAGTGAGACTGGGTATGACACTGAAGCTTTCTTT. Its protein product is CASSETGYDTEAFF. The rearrangement joins TRBV25-1 to TRBJ1-1, with no clear D. V was trimmed by 3 bases and J by 3 bases, leaving 11 bases between them. CDR3 length: 14 residues. In germline, CDR1 is MGHDK, CDR2 SYGVNS.